This is a list of T cell receptor beta chains from one sample in a study of blood T cell repertoires in COVID-19. Clones were sequenced by immunoSEQ multiplex PCR, and TCRdb holds only the in-frame ones, with some missing. Of about 100,000 clones listed, approximately 89% were seen once; the top ten hold roughly 10%. Sequencing was performed on peripheral blood. These receptor sequences come from a man older than 75 with acute or convalescent COVID-19. Both conserved end residues are part of each CDR3. The D gene is left open where the match is weak. Expanded clones are given a class, and other clones once, few, many or no size at all.

v_gene	abundance	j_gene	d_gene	CDR3aa	CDR3nt
TRBV3-1/TRBV3-2	-	TRBJ2-7	-	CASSQTVAGYEQYF	TGTGCCAGCAGCCAGACCGTGGCAGGATACGAGCAGTACTTC
TRBV27	-	TRBJ2-2	TRBD1	CASSLGTVTTGELFF	TGTGCCAGCAGCCTTGGGACAGTCACGACCGGGGAGCTGTTTTTT
TRBV18	-	TRBJ2-7	TRBD1	CASSRQGMYEQYF	TGTGCCAGCTCACGACAGGGGATGTACGAGCAGTACTTC
TRBV7-2	-	TRBJ1-6	-	CASRARDTVPHSPLHF	TGTGCCAGCAGAGCCCGGGACACGGTGCCCCATTCACCCCTCCACTTT
TRBV9	-	TRBJ1-1	-	CASSVEPNTEAFF	TGTGCCAGCAGCGTAGAGCCGAACACTGAAGCTTTCTTT
TRBV10-3	-	TRBJ2-2	-	CAAGGLSNTGELFF	TGTGCCGCCGGTGGACTATCGAACACCGGGGAGCTGTTTTTT
TRBV5-1	-	TRBJ1-1	-	CASSLEGAEAFF	TGCGCCAGCAGCTTGGAGGGGGCTGAAGCTTTCTTT
TRBV5-1	-	TRBJ1-2	-	CASSGQSGEYGYTF	TGCGCCAGCAGCGGGCAATCAGGGGAATATGGCTACACCTTC
TRBV24-1	-	TRBJ2-3	-	CATSDLTFTDTQYF	TGTGCCACCAGTGATTTAACATTCACAGATACGCAGTATTTT
TRBV11-2	-	TRBJ2-1	-	CASSLTGGNEQFF	TGTGCCAGCAGCTTAACCGGGGGCAATGAGCAGTTCTTC
TRBV5-1	once	TRBJ1-1	-	CASSLGQGEEAFF	TGCGCCAGCAGCTTGGGGCAGGGTGAAGAAGCTTTCTTT
TRBV11-3	-	TRBJ2-1	TRBD2	CASSPGTSSNEQFF	TGTGCCAGCAGCCCTGGGACTAGCAGCAATGAGCAGTTCTTC
TRBV27	-	TRBJ1-1	-	CASSPLQRVTEAFF	TGTGCCAGCAGCCCCCTCCAACGGGTCACTGAAGCTTTCTTT
TRBV7-6	-	TRBJ2-2	TRBD1	CASSYRDRAVGELFF	TGTGCCAGCAGCTACCGGGACAGGGCGGTCGGGGAGCTGTTTTTT
TRBV18	-	TRBJ1-5	-	CASSPSSDSSNQPQHF	TGTGCCAGCTCACCTAGCTCGGACAGTAGCAATCAGCCCCAGCATTTT
TRBV19	-	TRBJ1-3	-	CASRSVELGSGNTIYF	TGTGCCAGTAGGTCGGTTGAACTCGGGTCTGGAAACACCATATATTTT
TRBV5-6	-	TRBJ2-5	-	CASSAGQQETQYF	TGTGCCAGCAGCGCGGGACAGCAAGAGACCCAGTACTTC
TRBV6-5	once	TRBJ2-2	TRBD2	CASSPPGTTTGELFF	TGTGCCAGCAGTCCCCCCGGGACTACCACCGGGGAGCTGTTTTTT
TRBV6-1	-	TRBJ1-2	-	CASSEGASPYGYTF	TGTGCCAGCAGTGAGGGGGCTAGTCCCTATGGCTACACCTTC
TRBV24-1	-	TRBJ1-2	-	CATSGAGYYGYTF	TGTGCCACCAGTGGAGCGGGATACTATGGCTACACCTTC
TRBV7-3	-	TRBJ2-1	-	CASSLGHNNEQFF	TGTGCCAGCAGCTTAGGGCACAACAATGAGCAGTTCTTC
TRBV6-5	-	TRBJ1-6	-	CASTVNNSPLHF	TGTGCCAGCACGGTCAATAATTCACCCCTCCACTTT
TRBV5-1	-	TRBJ1-6	TRBD1	CASSPGTGVNSPLHF	TGCGCCAGCAGCCCGGGGACAGGGGTTAATTCACCCCTCCACTTT
TRBV20-1	-	TRBJ2-3	-	CSARSADTQYF	TGCAGTGCTAGATCCGCAGATACGCAGTATTTT
TRBV7-2	-	TRBJ2-3	-	CASSLSGGVDTQYF	TGTGCCAGCAGCTTATCCGGAGGGGTAGATACGCAGTATTTT
TRBV3-1/TRBV3-2	-	TRBJ2-5	-	CASSQGQWETQYF	TGTGCCAGCAGCCAAGGACAGTGGGAGACCCAGTACTTC
TRBV14	-	TRBJ1-6	-	CASSPTGYYSPLHF	TGTGCCAGCAGCCCTACAGGATACTATTCACCCCTCCACTTT
TRBV11-2	-	TRBJ2-7	-	CASSLERWGRGYEQYF	TGTGCCAGCAGCTTAGAAAGATGGGGCCGCGGCTACGAGCAGTACTTC
TRBV7-2	-	TRBJ2-3	TRBD2	CASSPGLAGALDTQYF	TGTGCCAGCAGCCCTGGACTAGCGGGGGCTCTAGATACGCAGTATTTT
TRBV9	-	TRBJ2-3	-	CASSVGQVSDTQYF	TGTGCCAGCAGCGTTGGGCAGGTGTCAGATACGCAGTATTTT
TRBV19	-	TRBJ2-1	TRBD2	CASTPGLAGGNEQFF	TGTGCCAGTACCCCGGGACTAGCGGGAGGCAATGAGCAGTTCTTC
TRBV4-1	-	TRBJ2-3	-	CASSQDWAPSTDTQYF	TGCGCCAGCAGCCAAGACTGGGCCCCTAGCACAGATACGCAGTATTTT
TRBV7-2	-	TRBJ2-4	TRBD1	CASSLALGQGSAKNIQYF	TGTGCCAGCAGTCTCGCCCTCGGACAGGGATCAGCCAAAAACATTCAGTACTTC
TRBV3-1/TRBV3-2	-	TRBJ2-4	TRBD2	CASSPRTSGGGKNIQYF	TGTGCCAGCAGCCCCCGGACTAGCGGGGGAGGCAAAAACATTCAGTACTTC
TRBV5-4	-	TRBJ2-3	-	CASSHTQIITDTQYF	TGTGCCAGCAGCCATACACAGATTATCACAGATACGCAGTATTTT